A single sample gave rise to the 5 T cell receptor beta chains below, sequenced in a study of CD8 T cells in ankylosing spondylitis. TCRdb independently ran MiXCR on the 5' RACE reads; one entry per CDR3 protein. The sample holds approximately 180,000 distinct CDR3 sequences, about 20% seen once. Sequencing used blood, either unsorted or a sorted T cell fraction (not recorded which). These receptors all stem from a male donor aged 10 to 30 with ankylosing spondylitis or in good health (not recorded which).

The chain uses TRBV27 and TRBJ2-1; 9 bases line up with TRBD2. Germline V gene sequence: CDR1 MNHEY, CDR2 SMNVEV (reference sequence). With 3 bases clipped from V and 7 bases from J, the junction kept 7 bases outside the gene matches. The CDR3 sequence is 15 residues long. CDR3 loop: CASSFMAGGRNEQFF. Here the CDR3 DNA reads TGTGCCAGCAGTTTTATGGCGGGAGGGCGGAATGAGCAGTTCTTC.

There are a few counts of this clonotype. The rearrangement joins TRBV29-1 to TRBJ2-1; no clear D gene. The CDR3 is made up of 12 amino acids. CDR1 is SQVTM and CDR2 is ANQGSEA in the germline V gene. V gave up 5 bases and J gave up 5 bases, with 10 bases separating them. CDR3 amino acids: CSVRDKHNEQFF. CDR3 DNA sequence: TGCAGCGTTCGAGACAAACACAATGAGCAGTTCTTC.

This clonotype showed up many times. The DNA for the CDR3 is TGTGCCAGCACACGGCAGATACAAGAGACCCAGTACTTC. Amino acid sequence: CASTRQIQETQYF. V is TRBV2 and J is TRBJ2-5; D gene ambiguous. Between the trimmed V and J ends, which lost 7 bases and 2 bases, there was a span of 11 bases. Germline CDR1 is SNHLY and CDR2 is FYNNEI. The CDR3 totals 13 residues. Full variable domain (remainder filled in from reference TRBV2 and TRBJ2-5): EPEVTQTPSHQVTQMGQEVILRCVPISNHLYFYWYRQILGQKVEFLVSFYNNEISEKSEIFDDQFSVERPDGSNFTLKIRSTKLEDSAMYFCASTRQIQETQYFGPGTRLLVL.

This clonotype was observed at least ten times. The CDR3 region is CASSQSWGTYEQYV. The CDR3 coding sequence is TGTGCCAGCAGCCAATCATGGGGTACCTACGAGCAGTACGTC. J is TRBJ2-7 and V is TRBV16; D unresolved. This CDR3 is 14 amino acids long. The germline CDR1 and CDR2 sequences are KGHSY and FQNENV. Trimming removed 0 bases at V and 2 bases at J, with 8 bases between.

This clonotype has at least ten counts. Mismatch with germline at one junction end may stem from a read error. The V call is TRBV5-1, the J call TRBJ1-4; no firm D call. Looked up from germline, CDR1 is SGHRS and CDR2 is YFSETQ. The CDR3 has 14 residues. The CDR3 sequence is CASSLSATNEKLFF. The CDR3 region has the DNA TGCGCCAGCAGCTTGTCCGCAACTAACGAAAAACTGTTTTTT.